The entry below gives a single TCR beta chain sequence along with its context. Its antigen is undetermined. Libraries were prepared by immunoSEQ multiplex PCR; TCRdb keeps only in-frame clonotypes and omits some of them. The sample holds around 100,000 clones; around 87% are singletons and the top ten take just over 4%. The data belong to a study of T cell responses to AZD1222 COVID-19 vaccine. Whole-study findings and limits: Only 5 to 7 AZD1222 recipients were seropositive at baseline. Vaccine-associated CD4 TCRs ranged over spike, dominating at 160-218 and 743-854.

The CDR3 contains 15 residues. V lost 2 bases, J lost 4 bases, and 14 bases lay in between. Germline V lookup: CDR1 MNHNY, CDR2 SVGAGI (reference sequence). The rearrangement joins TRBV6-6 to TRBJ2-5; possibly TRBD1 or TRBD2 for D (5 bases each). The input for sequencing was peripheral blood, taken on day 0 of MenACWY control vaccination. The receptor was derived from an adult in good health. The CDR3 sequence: CASSYEGRWGETQYF. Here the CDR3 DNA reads TGTGCCAGCAGTTACGAGGGGCGGTGGGGAGAGACCCAGTACTTC.